The rows below give T cell receptor beta chains drawn from one sample of a study of blood T cells in healthy people across ages. TCRdb analysed the 5' RACE reads with MiXCR anew, one entry per CDR3 protein. The data hold roughly 1.5 million distinct CDR3 sequences, with 35% to 45% observed a single time. The specimen was blood. Receptor source: a woman between 18 and 29 years old in good health. The CDR3 runs from the conserved cysteine through the conserved F or W. D genes are given only for firm matches. The size of a clone is reported for some rows only, either as once, few or many, or as a class for expanded clones.

.	.	TRBV20-1	TRBJ1-6	CSAAREDRLRTGSPLHF	TGCAGTGCTGCGCGGGAAGACAGGCTCAGAACCGGTTCACCCCTCCACTTT
TRBD1	.	TRBV6-2/TRBV6-3	TRBJ2-4	CASNLRTGSQQYF	TGTGCCAGCAACCTCAGGACAGGTTCCCAGCAGTACTTC
.	many	TRBV10-3	TRBJ2-3	CAISESGFSTDTQYF	TGTGCCATCAGTGAATCCGGGTTCAGCACAGATACGCAGTATTTT
TRBD1	.	TRBV28	TRBJ2-7	CASSPTPGGSYEQYF	TGTGCCAGCAGCCCAACCCCAGGGGGATCCTACGAGCAGTACTTC
.	.	TRBV7-6	TRBJ2-3	CASSPEAGTADTQYF	TGTGCCAGCAGCCCCGAGGCGGGAACGGCAGATACGCAGTATTTT
.	.	TRBV7-9	TRBJ2-7	CASSYRVSREQYF	TGTGCCAGCAGCTACAGGGTCTCTAGGGAGCAGTACTTC
.	.	TRBV10-3	TRBJ1-3	CAIGGAPAGNTIYF	TGTGCCATCGGCGGGGCCCCCGCTGGAAACACCATATATTTT
TRBD1	.	TRBV2	TRBJ1-5	CASSQDRRPGNQPQHF	TGTGCCAGCAGTCAGGACAGGAGGCCTGGCAATCAGCCCCAGCATTTT
TRBD2	once	TRBV20-1	TRBJ2-1	CSARDRGAGGNEQFF	TGCAGTGCTAGAGATCGAGGAGCGGGAGGCAATGAGCAGTTCTTC
.	few	TRBV9	TRBJ2-7	CASSVGNLPYEQYF	TGTGCCAGCAGCGTAGGGAACCTCCCCTACGAGCAGTACTTC
.	few	TRBV12-3/TRBV12-4	TRBJ1-5	CASSLGRRKPQHF	TGTGCCAGCAGTTTAGGGAGGAGGAAGCCCCAGCATTTT
.	.	TRBV20-1	TRBJ2-7	CSVWQGKGYEQYF	TGCAGTGTTTGGCAGGGCAAAGGCTACGAGCAGTACTTC
.	.	TRBV12-3/TRBV12-4	TRBJ2-2	CASSVSGGASGELFF	TGTGCCAGCAGTGTTTCGGGGGGCGCGAGCGGGGAGCTGTTTTTT
TRBD2	.	TRBV7-2	TRBJ2-2	CASSFASGGGELFF	TGTGCCAGCAGCTTCGCTAGCGGGGGGGGGGAGCTGTTTTTT
TRBD1	.	TRBV20-1	TRBJ2-7	CSAPDRGHYEQYF	TGCAGTGCTCCAGACAGGGGGCATTACGAGCAGTACTTC
TRBD1	once	TRBV30	TRBJ1-5	CAWSPSQGDNQPQHF	TGTGCCTGGAGTCCTAGCCAGGGGGACAATCAGCCCCAGCATTTT
.	.	TRBV20-1	TRBJ2-3	CSAKDSPSTDTQYF	TGCAGTGCTAAGGACAGTCCTAGCACAGATACGCAGTATTTT
TRBD2	.	TRBV27	TRBJ2-7	CASSLSQGGHEQYF	TGTGCCAGCAGTTTGAGTCAGGGAGGGCACGAGCAGTACTTC
TRBD1	.	TRBV20-1	TRBJ2-3	CSARRQGPDTQYF	TGCAGTGCTAGACGACAGGGGCCAGATACGCAGTATTTT
TRBD1	few	TRBV20-1	TRBJ1-6	CAGGYSYNSPLHF	TGCGCAGGGGGCTATTCCTATAATTCACCCCTCCACTTT
TRBD2	.	TRBV5-1	TRBJ2-5	CASSLRSTSGRAGETQYF	TGCGCCAGCAGCTTGCGTTCAACTAGCGGGAGGGCCGGGGAGACCCAGTACTTC
.	few	TRBV12-3/TRBV12-4	TRBJ2-5	CASSRQGITSETQYF	TGTGCCAGCAGTCGTCAGGGTATCACGTCGGAGACCCAGTACTTC
.	.	TRBV27	TRBJ2-4	CASSGAQGFIQYF	TGTGCCAGCAGTGGCGCCCAGGGCTTCATTCAGTACTTC
.	many	TRBV29-1	TRBJ2-6	CSVEPGSGANVLTF	TGCAGCGTTGAACCGGGCTCTGGGGCCAACGTCCTGACTTTC
.	once	TRBV2	TRBJ2-5	CASTTTRRETQYF	TGTGCCAGCACAACGACTAGGCGGGAGACCCAGTACTTC
TRBD2	.	TRBV12-3/TRBV12-4	TRBJ2-1	CASSRTSGEQVF	TGTGCCAGCAGTAGAACTAGCGGTGAGCAGGTCTTC
TRBD2	.	TRBV5-1	TRBJ2-5	CASSLGRLAGVVYEQYF	TGCGCCAGCAGCTTGGGGCGGCTAGCGGGAGTGGTCTATGAGCAGTACTTC
.	.	TRBV3-1	TRBJ1-2	CATQGQVGYGYTF	TGTGCCACCCAAGGGCAGGTCGGATATGGCTACACCTTC
.	many	TRBV29-1	TRBJ2-1	CSVELWDNEQFF	TGCAGCGTTGAACTTTGGGACAATGAGCAGTTCTTC
TRBD2	.	TRBV4-1	TRBJ2-3	CASSQLAEHTDTQYF	TGCGCCAGCAGCCAACTAGCGGAGCACACAGATACGCAGTATTTT
.	once	TRBV7-9	TRBJ1-1	CASSPPRASTNTEAFF	TGTGCCAGCAGCCCCCCGAGAGCGTCCACGAACACTGAAGCTTTCTTT
TRBD2	few	TRBV10-3	TRBJ2-7	CAISREAGGPYEQYF	TGTGCCATCAGCCGAGAAGCGGGAGGGCCCTACGAGCAGTACTTC
TRBD2	few	TRBV27	TRBJ2-7	CASRGRESYEQYF	TGTGCCAGCCGCGGGAGAGAATCCTACGAGCAGTACTTC
TRBD1	.	TRBV7-6	TRBJ2-5	CASSVSRDRVSEQYF	TGTGCCAGCAGCGTATCCCGGGACAGAGTATCGGAGCAGTACTTC
TRBD1	.	TRBV18	TRBJ2-7	CASSPAGTGVFSSSYEQYF	TGTGCCAGCTCACCAGCTGGGACAGGGGTCTTCTCGAGCTCCTACGAGCAGTACTTC
.	many	TRBV14	TRBJ1-1	CASSQAHGRGNTEAFF	TGTGCCAGCAGCCAAGCCCATGGCAGGGGGAACACTGAAGCTTTCTTT
.	few	TRBV10-3	TRBJ2-7	CAIGVGGYEQYF	TGTGCCATCGGCGTCGGGGGATACGAGCAGTACTTC
TRBD1	.	TRBV20-1	TRBJ1-5	CSAIDRGSNQPQHF	TGCAGTGCTATAGACAGGGGTAGCAATCAGCCCCAGCATTTT
TRBD2	few	TRBV27	TRBJ2-1	CASSLIGLAGLSQFF	TGTGCCAGCAGTTTAATCGGACTAGCGGGCCTCTCGCAGTTCTTC
.	few	TRBV12-3/TRBV12-4	TRBJ1-2	CASSPPGGPSFGYTF	TGTGCCAGCAGTCCCCCAGGCGGGCCAAGCTTTGGCTACACCTTC
TRBD2	few	TRBV20-1	TRBJ2-1	CSANPRTSGVYNEQFF	TGCAGTGCAAACCCCCGGACTAGCGGGGTTTACAATGAGCAGTTCTTC
TRBD1	.	TRBV18	TRBJ2-7	CASSTRGQGTRSSYEQYF	TGTGCCAGCTCAACAAGGGGACAGGGAACTCGAAGCTCCTACGAGCAGTACTTC
TRBD2	.	TRBV28	TRBJ2-1	CASQGLATYNEQFF	TGTGCCAGCCAGGGACTAGCGACCTACAATGAGCAGTTCTTC
TRBD1	.	TRBV2	TRBJ2-7	CASSPTGVLYEQYF	TGTGCCAGCAGCCCCACAGGGGTTCTTTACGAGCAGTACTTC
.	few	TRBV6-2/TRBV6-3	TRBJ2-1	CASSYVDSLYNEQFF	TGTGCCAGCAGTTACGTGGACAGTCTTTACAATGAGCAGTTCTTC
.	.	TRBV6-6	TRBJ1-2	CASSPPFNYGYTF	TGTGCCAGCAGTCCCCCCTTTAACTATGGCTACACCTTC
TRBD1	.	TRBV10-3	TRBJ1-4	CAINRQGPNEKLFF	TGTGCCATCAACAGACAGGGACCTAATGAAAAACTGTTTTTT
.	.	TRBV7-9	TRBJ2-5	CASRFLAEEQYF	TGTGCCAGCAGGTTCTTAGCGGAGGAGCAGTACTTC
.	few	TRBV20-1	TRBJ2-1	CSARGWSTYNEQFF	TGCAGTGCGCGAGGGTGGTCAACCTACAATGAGCAGTTCTTC
.	.	TRBV15	TRBJ2-2	CATSTASGFTGELFF	TGTGCCACCAGCACTGCCTCAGGTTTTACCGGGGAGCTGTTTTTT
TRBD1	once	TRBV11-1	TRBJ1-1	CTSSLGRGGHAASQKNTEAFF	TGTACCAGCAGCTTGGGCAGGGGGGGACATGCAGCCAGCCAAAAGAACACTGAAGCTTTCTTT
.	few	TRBV6-2/TRBV6-3	TRBJ1-1	CASSYPTLRAFF	TGTGCCAGCAGTTACCCGACCTTACGGGCTTTCTTT
.	.	TRBV2	TRBJ2-1	CASSDFLAWYNEQFF	TGTGCCAGCAGTGATTTCCTAGCGTGGTACAATGAGCAGTTCTTC
.	.	TRBV6-6	TRBJ2-7	CASKNYGQYF	TGTGCCAGCAAGAACTACGGGCAGTACTTC
.	few	TRBV20-1	TRBJ1-2	CSARDISRPLNYGYTF	TGCAGTGCTAGAGATATCTCCCGGCCGCTTAACTATGGCTACACCTTC
TRBD1	many	TRBV6-4	TRBJ2-2	CASSEGQDTGELFF	TGTGCCAGCAGTGAGGGACAGGACACCGGGGAGCTGTTTTTT
TRBD1	.	TRBV13	TRBJ2-5	CASSSHRTGVGETQYF	TGTGCCAGCAGCTCCCACCGGACAGGGGTAGGGGAGACCCAGTACTTC
.	few	TRBV7-2	TRBJ2-1	CASSLDQVNEQFF	TGTGCCAGCAGCTTAGACCAAGTCAATGAGCAGTTCTTC
.	.	TRBV20-1	TRBJ1-2	CSPVLPGNYGYTF	TGCAGTCCTGTACTCCCTGGGAACTATGGCTACACCTTC
.	few	TRBV11-1	TRBJ2-3	CASSFYDADTQYF	TGTGCCAGCAGCTTCTATGATGCAGATACGCAGTATTTT